A selection of T cell receptor beta chains follows, all from one sample in a study of T cell responses to AZD1222 COVID-19 vaccine. Assay: immunoSEQ multiplex PCR; the TCRdb copy retains only in-frame clones and omits some. The sample has 90,000 to 130,000 clones, roughly 92% seen once. The source was peripheral blood, collected on day 0 of AZD1222 vaccination. The receptors were gathered from an adult in good health. CDR3s include the opening cysteine and the closing phenylalanine or tryptophan. The D gene is left open where the match is weak. Clone size is given for some rows only: seen once, a few or many times, or a class if the clone is expanded.

J | size | V | D | DNA | CDR3
TRBJ1-1 | - | TRBV3-1/TRBV3-2 | - | TGTGCCAGCAGCCGGGAAGGTTACACTGAAGCTTTCTTT | CASSREGYTEAFF
TRBJ2-2 | - | TRBV4-1 | TRBD1 | TGCGCCAGCACCCCGACAGGGAATGCCGGGGAGCTGTTTTTT | CASTPTGNAGELFF
TRBJ1-3 | - | TRBV3-1/TRBV3-2 | TRBD1 | TGTGCCAGCAGCCAAGATCTCAGGGGGTACGGAAACACCATATATTTT | CASSQDLRGYGNTIYF
TRBJ1-6 | - | TRBV6-5 | - | TGTGCCAGCAGTTACTCGAGCGTATCTGTCGGTTCACCCCTCCACTTT | CASSYSSVSVGSPLHF
TRBJ2-7 | - | TRBV5-1 | - | TGCGCCAGCAGCTTTTCGGACCCGGGATACTACGAGCAGTACTTC | CASSFSDPGYYEQYF
TRBJ1-4 | - | TRBV5-5 | - | TGTGCCAGCAGCTTGGCCGCGGTTACTAATGAAAAACTGTTTTTT | CASSLAAVTNEKLFF
TRBJ1-2 | - | TRBV15 | - | TGTGCCACCAGCAGAACCCAACAGGGTCGAGCTAACTATGGCTACACCTTC | CATSRTQQGRANYGYTF
TRBJ1-1 | - | TRBV4-1 | - | TGCGCCAGCAGCCAAGACAGGGTTGGAGCTTTCTTT | CASSQDRVGAFF
TRBJ1-4 | - | TRBV10-1 | - | TGCGCCAGCAGTGAGTCCAGGGGAGTAGGAGATGAAAAACTGTTTTTT | CASSESRGVGDEKLFF
TRBJ1-3 | - | TRBV27 | - | TGTGCCAGCAGCGTCAGGGCCTCTGGAAACACCATATATTTT | CASSVRASGNTIYF
TRBJ1-3 | - | TRBV6-5 | - | TGTGCCAGCAGAACCCTGGGACCGAAGGGAAACACCATATATTTT | CASRTLGPKGNTIYF
TRBJ2-1 | - | TRBV6-5 | - | TGTGCCAGCATGGAACTTGGAAGCTCCTACAATGAGCAGTTCTTC | CASMELGSSYNEQFF
TRBJ2-3 | - | TRBV29-1 | TRBD2 | TGCAGCGTTGAACATGGGACTAGGGGCACAGATACGCAGTATTTT | CSVEHGTRGTDTQYF
TRBJ1-3 | - | TRBV5-1 | - | TGCGCCAGCAGTTCTGCGTCTGGAAACACCATATATTTT | CASSSASGNTIYF
TRBJ1-2 | - | TRBV30 | - | TGTGCCTGGAGTCCCGGGGGGGGTGGCTACACCTTC | CAWSPGGGGYTF
TRBJ1-1 | - | TRBV4-1 | - | TGCGCCAGCAGCCAAGAACCCGGCAGGCCAACTGAAGCTTTCTTT | CASSQEPGRPTEAFF
TRBJ2-7 | - | TRBV3-1/TRBV3-2 | - | TGTGCCAGCAGCCTAGTTGATAGGGGTAACTACGAGCAGTACTTC | CASSLVDRGNYEQYF
TRBJ2-3 | - | TRBV28 | TRBD2 | TGTGCCAGCAGGGCAGCGGGGGGCACAGATACGCAGTATTTT | CASRAAGGTDTQYF
TRBJ1-2 | - | TRBV6-1 | - | TGTGCCAGCAGCGAAGGTGGCAGGCGAAGCTATGGCTACACCTTC | CASSEGGRRSYGYTF
TRBJ2-7 | once | TRBV5-5 | TRBD1 | TGTGCCAGCAGCTTGGGATTGTGGACAGGGGGGAACGAGCAGTACTTC | CASSLGLWTGGNEQYF
TRBJ1-4 | - | TRBV28 | - | TGTGCCAGCAGCGGACAGATTAATGAAAAACTGTTTTTT | CASSGQINEKLFF
TRBJ1-1 | - | TRBV7-8 | - | TGTGCCAGCAGCTTAGGGACAGCGAACACTGAAGCTTTCTTT | CASSLGTANTEAFF
TRBJ2-3 | - | TRBV29-1 | TRBD2 | TGCAGCGTTGTCGGGGGGATGGGCACAGATACGCAGTATTTT | CSVVGGMGTDTQYF
TRBJ1-1 | - | TRBV4-2 | TRBD1 | TGTGCCAGCAGCCAAGCTCAGGGGGCGCGGACTGAAGCTTTCTTT | CASSQAQGARTEAFF
TRBJ1-1 | - | TRBV5-4 | TRBD1 | TGTGCCAGCAGCTTGGGGACAGGGGGATTAACTGAAGCTTTCTTT | CASSLGTGGLTEAFF
TRBJ2-6 | - | TRBV3-1/TRBV3-2 | - | TGTGCCAGCAGCATAGGGTTTGGGGCCAACGTCCTGACTTTC | CASSIGFGANVLTF
TRBJ2-7 | - | TRBV24-1 | - | TGTGCCACCAGTGATTTAAGGAGCCCCTACGAGCAGTACTTC | CATSDLRSPYEQYF
TRBJ2-1 | - | TRBV11-2 | - | TGTGCCAGCAGCTTAGTGGGGGCTTACAATGAGCAGTTCTTC | CASSLVGAYNEQFF
TRBJ2-1 | - | TRBV27 | TRBD2 | TGTGCCAGCAGATGGACTAGCTCCTACAATGAGCAGTTCTTC | CASRWTSSYNEQFF